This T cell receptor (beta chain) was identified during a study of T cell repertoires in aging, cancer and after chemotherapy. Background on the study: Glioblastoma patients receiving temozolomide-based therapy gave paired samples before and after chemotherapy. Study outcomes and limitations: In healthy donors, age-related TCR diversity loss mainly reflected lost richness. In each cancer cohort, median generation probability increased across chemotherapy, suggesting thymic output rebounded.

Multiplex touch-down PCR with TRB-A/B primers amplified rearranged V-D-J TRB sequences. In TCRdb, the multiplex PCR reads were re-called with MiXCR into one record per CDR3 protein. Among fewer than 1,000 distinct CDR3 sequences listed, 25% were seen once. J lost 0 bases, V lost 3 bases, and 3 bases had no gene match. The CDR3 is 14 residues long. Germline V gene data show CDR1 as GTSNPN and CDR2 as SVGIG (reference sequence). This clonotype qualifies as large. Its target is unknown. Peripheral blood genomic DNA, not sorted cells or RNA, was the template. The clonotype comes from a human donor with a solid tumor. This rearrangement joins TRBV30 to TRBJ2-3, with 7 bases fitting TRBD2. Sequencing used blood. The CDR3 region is CAWSLSGSTDTQYF. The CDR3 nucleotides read TGTGCCTGGAGCCTTAGCGGGAGCACAGATACGCAGTATTTT.